The next 22 T cell receptor beta chains were all read from a single sample in a study of vaccination effects on CD4 cells after COVID-19. Ahead of sequencing, the ViraFEST assay grew antigen-specific CD4+ T cells using viral peptide pools. Isolation of CD4+ T cells took place after 10 days of culture. Nucleocapsid antibodies were negative in the vaccine recipients, who had never had SARS-CoV-2 infection. Here immunoSEQ multiplex PCR was the method, and the copy in TCRdb shows in-frame clones only, minus some. Here the sample spans 35,000 to 45,000 clones, 66% being singletons. These receptors have no identified antigens. This specimen consisted of CD4+ T cells from PBMCs cultured with HCoV-OC43 spike peptides, obtained before COVID-19 vaccination. Subset specified: HCoV-OC43 spike overlapping peptide pool stimulation. These receptors all stem from a human donor who received a COVID-19 vaccine.

The chain is built from TRBV2 and TRBJ2-6; possibly TRBD1 for D (7 bases). The V and J ends lost 7 bases and 4 bases respectively, with 14 bases between them. This CDR3 has 15 amino acids. Looked up from germline, CDR1 is SNHLY and CDR2 is FYNNEI. In DNA form, the CDR3 reads TGTGCCAGCAAGCAGGGGGAGGCGGGGGCCAACGTCCTGACTTTC. Translation gives CASKQGEAGANVLTF.

The V and J genes are TRBV10-2 and TRBJ1-4, with 12 bases matching TRBD1. CDR1 and CDR2 from the germline V gene are WSHSY and SAAADI. This CDR3 region has 15 residues. With V trimmed by 4 bases and J by 8 bases, 5 bases remained unmatched. The CDR3 nucleotides read TGCGCCAGCAGTGGGGGGACAGGGGGCGCCGAAAAACTGTTTTTT. Its translation is CASSGGTGGAEKLFF.

V usage is TRBV5-1 and J usage is TRBJ2-1, with a tentative D call TRBD1 (6 bases). The CDR3 is 14 residues long. CDR1 and CDR2 from the germline V gene are SGHRS and YFSETQ. V was trimmed by 0 bases and J by 9 bases, leaving 13 bases between them. This chain's CDR3 is CASSLAQGGGEQFF. The DNA of the CDR3 is TGCGCCAGCAGCTTGGCACAGGGTGGAGGTGAGCAGTTCTTC.

This chain uses TRBV2 with TRBJ2-7; no firm D call. CDR3 size: 13 residues. The germline V and J ends were trimmed by 7 bases and 3 bases, with 13 bases remaining between them. Germline values: CDR1 SNHLY, CDR2 FYNNEI. Here the CDR3 DNA reads TGTGCCAGCACCTCAGCGCTTCTCTACGAGCAGTACTTC. It translates to CASTSALLYEQYF.

This chain links TRBV27 with TRBJ2-5; 13 bases map to TRBD2. J gave up 4 bases and V 7 bases, and 21 bases lay outside the gene matches. The CDR3 contains 20 residues. The germline gives CDR1 MNHEY, CDR2 SMNVEV (reference sequence). The CDR3 bases are TGTGCCAGCACCCCAAGAGGAATGGGACTAGCGGGACGAGTAGGAGAGACCCAGTACTTC. Translating it yields CASTPRGMGLAGRVGETQYF.

The rearrangement links TRBV10-2 to TRBJ2-7; the D is unclear. This CDR3 has 14 residues. Per the germline V gene, CDR1 is WSHSY and CDR2 is SAAADI. V lost 6 bases to trimming and J lost 2 bases, with 14 bases between them. Written as DNA, the CDR3 is TGCGCCAGCAGGGACGGAAAACCGACCTACGAGCAGTACTTC. Encoded protein: CASRDGKPTYEQYF.

The chain couples TRBV4-2 to TRBJ2-2; 10 bases match TRBD1. The CDR3 contains 17 residues. From germline, CDR1 is LGHNA and CDR2 YNFKEQ. The V gene end was trimmed by 5 bases and the J gene end by 4 bases; junction bases not matched to a gene: 10. The CDR3 region has the DNA TGTGCCAGCAGCTTCCGTCGACAGGGGGCGGGCACCGGGGAGCTGTTTTTT. As protein: CASSFRRQGAGTGELFF.

The chain links TRBV12-3 or TRBV12-4 to TRBJ2-5; D is uncertain. Trimming took 4 bases from V and 0 from J, leaving 6 bases between them. This CDR3 has 13 amino acids. The CDR3 DNA reads as TGTGCCAGCAGTTCGGAGAACCAAGAGACCCAGTACTTC. It specifies CASSSENQETQYF.

The table lists this clone with a count of one. The CDR3 here is CASGADSNTEAFF. The CDR3 DNA reads as TGCGCCAGCGGCGCGGACAGTAACACTGAAGCTTTCTTT. The rearrangement links TRBV5-1 to TRBJ1-1; perhaps TRBD1 as D (6 bases). V lost 7 bases and J lost 2, with 12 bases in between. Germline V gene lookup returns CDR1 SGHRS and CDR2 YFSETQ. CDR3 size: 13 residues.

This clone was counted between two and nine times. In nucleotides, the CDR3 is TGCGCCAGCAGCTTGGGGAGGAGGAGGAGCACAGATACGCAGTATTTT. Its protein product is CASSLGRRRSTDTQYF. J is TRBJ2-3 and V is TRBV5-1; a weak D match, TRBD2 (5 bases). The CDR3 spans 16 residues. The germline V gene encodes CDR1 SGHRS and CDR2 YFSETQ. V lost 0 bases, J lost 0 bases, and 11 bases lay in between.

The chain combines TRBV7-9 with TRBJ2-7, with TRBD2 matching 10 bases. Trimming cost V 5 bases and J 4 bases; bases outside gene matches: 11. The CDR3 loop spans 16 amino acids. In germline, CDR1 is SEHNR, CDR2 FQNEAQ (reference sequence). Here the CDR3 DNA reads TGTGCCAGCAGCCCGGGGGCTAGCGGGGGTTCATACGAGCAGTACTTC. Protein: CASSPGASGGSYEQYF.

This rearrangement joins TRBV7-9 to TRBJ1-2; D call uncertain. The CDR3 runs 12 residues. V was pared by 1 base and J by 4 bases, with 4 bases between. From germline, CDR1 is SEHNR and CDR2 FQNEAQ (reference sequence). The CDR3 nucleotides read TGTGCCAGCAGCTTAGACAGCTATGGCTACACCTTC. Translated: CASSLDSYGYTF. Using reference TRBV7-9 and TRBJ1-2 for the parts outside the CDR3, the full variable domain is DTGVSQNPRHKITKRGQNVTFRCDPISEHNRLYWYRQTLGQGPEFLTYFQNEAQLEKSRLLSDRFSAERPKGSFSTLEIQRTEQGDSAMYLCASSLDSYGYTFGSGTRLTVV.

V usage is TRBV5-4 and J usage is TRBJ2-3; the D gene is possibly TRBD2 (6 bases). Per germline, CDR1 SGHNT and CDR2 YYREEE (reference sequence). Trimming pared 6 bases from V and 4 bases from J, leaving 12 bases between. CDR3 length equals 13 residues. CDR3 bases: TGTGCCAGCAAACCAGCGGGCTCAGATACGCAGTATTTT. This translates into CASKPAGSDTQYF.

The table lists this clone with a count of one. The CDR3 sequence is CASSSGLAGDTQYF. The CDR3 DNA sequence: TGCGCCAGCAGCTCTGGACTAGCGGGGGATACGCAGTATTTT. This chain links TRBV5-1 with TRBJ2-3; 12 bases fit TRBD2. V lost 3 bases to trimming and J lost 6 bases; unmatched junction nucleotides: 2. Germline loops: CDR1 SGHRS, CDR2 YFSETQ. The CDR3 contains 14 residues.

In this sample, this clone turned up once. This sample also contains other DNA sequences that code for the same CDR3. This chain connects TRBV5-1 to TRBJ2-5; D gene ambiguous. This CDR3 has 11 amino acids. V lost 2 bases to trimming and J lost 2 bases, with 1 base between them. Per germline, CDR1 SGHRS and CDR2 YFSETQ. The CDR3 DNA is TGCGCCAGCAGCTTACAAGAGACCCAGTACTTC. Translating it yields CASSLQETQYF.

This rearrangement joins TRBV11-3 to TRBJ2-7; TRBD2 might be the D (5 bases). Germline lookup yields CDR1 SGHNT and CDR2 YENEEA. The V and J ends lost 1 base and 3 bases respectively, with 10 bases between them. This CDR3 has 14 amino acids. The CDR3 spells CASSLGGGVYEQYF. The CDR3 coding sequence is TGTGCCAGCAGCTTAGGCGGAGGAGTCTACGAGCAGTACTTC.

V usage is TRBV7-6 and J usage is TRBJ1-1, with 7 bases identical to TRBD1. The germline CDR1 and CDR2 sequences are SGHVS and FNYEAQ. V lost 1 base and J lost 4; bases outside the gene matches: 6. This CDR3 has 15 residues. CDR3 sequence (DNA): TGTGCCAGCAGCTTAGGGCCGTCAGGGGGCACTGAAGCTTTCTTT. This codes for CASSLGPSGGTEAFF.

The rearrangement links TRBV19 to TRBJ2-1; 9 bases are shared with TRBD1. CDR1 and CDR2 (germline): LNHDA, SQIVND (reference sequence). J was trimmed by 8 bases and V by 3 bases; bases with no gene match: 8. The CDR3 spans 15 residues. This CDR3 is CASSIWDRVGHEQFF. CDR3 nucleotide sequence: TGTGCCAGTAGTATCTGGGACAGGGTTGGACATGAGCAGTTCTTC.

In nucleotides, the CDR3 is TGCAGCGTGGGACAGGGGGCTAATTCACCCCTCCACTTT. Its translation is CSVGQGANSPLHF. The V call is TRBV29-1, the J call TRBJ1-6; 12 bases are a match to TRBD1. Germline V gene data show CDR1 as SQVTM and CDR2 as ANQGSEA. The ends lost 6 bases at V and 6 bases at J; junction bases unmatched: 0. The CDR3 has 13 amino acids.

The rearrangement links TRBV2 to TRBJ2-7, with D perhaps TRBD2 (5 bases). CDR1 is SNHLY and CDR2 is FYNNEI in the germline V gene. The CDR3 has 15 residues. Trimming removed 1 base at V and 2 bases at J, with 12 bases between. The CDR3 DNA sequence: TGTGCCAGCAGTGAAGAGGGCGGGTCAGCCTACGAGCAGTACTTC. Translating it yields CASSEEGGSAYEQYF.

This clone was seen a few times. The chain is built from TRBV28 and TRBJ1-2, with 11 bases aligning to TRBD1. This CDR3 region has 15 residues. Per germline, CDR1 MDHEN and CDR2 SYDVKM. V gave up 6 bases and J gave up 1 base; unmatched junction bases: 4. Here the CDR3 reads CASRGTGGVNYGYTF. CDR3 DNA: TGTGCCAGCAGGGGGACAGGGGGTGTTAACTATGGCTACACCTTC.

V usage is TRBV27 and J usage is TRBJ2-2; 11 nucleotides align to TRBD2. After removal of 3 bases from V and 5 bases from J, the junction contained 2 bases not matched to a gene. The CDR3 is 15 residues long. Per germline, CDR1 MNHEY and CDR2 SMNVEV (reference sequence). This chain's CDR3 is CASSFSGGATGELFF. The CDR3 bases are TGTGCCAGCAGTTTTAGCGGGGGGGCGACCGGGGAGCTGTTTTTT.